Ten or more counts support the clone carrying this T cell receptor beta chain. The germline gives CDR1 LGHNA, CDR2 YNFKEQ. The V and J ends lost 0 bases and 1 base respectively, with 10 bases between them. This CDR3 comprises 17 residues. MiXCR was run by TCRdb on the PCR reads, yielding one entry per CDR3 protein. The sample has under 20,000 distinct CDR3 sequences, 40% to 45% seen once; the top ten hold less than 35%. The sample belongs to a study of tumor-infiltrating lymphocytes in oesophageal squamous cell carcinoma. The rearrangement links TRBV4-2 to TRBJ2-6; tentatively, D is TRBD1 (5 bases). The sequence was collected from a male donor with esophageal squamous cell carcinoma. Sequenced: esophageal tumor tissue. The CDR3 loop is CASSQDPGLSGANVLTF. CDR3 DNA sequence: TGTGCCAGCAGCCAAGATCCAGGGTTGTCTGGGGCCAACGTCCTGACTTTC.